This passage covers 14 T cell receptor beta chains from one sample sequenced in a study of blood T cell repertoires in COVID-19. Clones were read by immunoSEQ multiplex PCR, and TCRdb kept only the in-frame ones, dropping some. Of some 220,000 clones in the sample, 80% to 85% were seen once. Specimen: peripheral blood. The source of these receptors is an older woman with acute or convalescent COVID-19.

This sequence joins TRBV7-3 and TRBJ2-5, with TRBD1 matching 8 bases. V lost 5 bases, J lost 5 bases, and 13 bases stayed unmatched. CDR3 length equals 16 residues. The germline gives CDR1 SGHTA, CDR2 FQGTGA. The CDR3 DNA is TGTGCCAGCAGCCCCGGCAGGGGGCTACTGGGGGAGACCCAGTACTTC. Translation: CASSPGRGLLGETQYF.

About this clone itself: Other DNA sequences in the same sample also yield this CDR3. The J gene is TRBJ2-2, the V gene TRBV3-1 (or the pseudogene TRBV3-2), with D unresolved. Germline lookup yields CDR1 LGHDT and CDR2 YNNKEL (reference sequence). V lost 4 bases and J 7 bases, leaving 4 bases between the germline ends. The CDR3 spans 11 residues. For the CDR3, the DNA is TGTGCCAGCAGCCCGGGCGGGGAGCTGTTTTTT. Protein sequence: CASSPGGELFF.

This chain joins TRBV7-3 and TRBJ1-2, with D maybe TRBD1 (5 bases). Per germline, CDR1 SGHTA and CDR2 FQGTGA. V shed 4 bases and J shed 4 bases, with 10 bases lying between them. This CDR3 has 13 residues. CDR3 in DNA: TGTGCCAGCAGCTACGGACAAGGCTATGGCTACACCTTC. Protein sequence: CASSYGQGYGYTF.

The rearrangement links TRBV9 to TRBJ1-6, with 7 bases aligning to TRBD1. J was trimmed by 8 bases and V by 4 bases; bases with no gene match: 9. The CDR3 spans 15 residues. Germline CDR1 SGDLS, CDR2 YYNGEE. In DNA, the CDR3 is TGTGCCAGCAGCCTAACCGGGACAGAAGATTCACCCCTCCACTTT. Protein sequence: CASSLTGTEDSPLHF.

The chain employs TRBV29-1 and TRBJ1-2; 8 bases line up with TRBD1. Germline assignment: CDR1 SQVTM and CDR2 ANQGSEA. The CDR3 runs 13 residues. Trimming cost V 7 bases and J 2 bases; bases outside gene matches: 6. CDR3 protein: CSARQGKNYGYTF. Written as DNA, the CDR3 is TGCAGCGCCAGACAGGGGAAAAACTATGGCTACACCTTC.

V is TRBV4-2 and J is TRBJ1-1, with 8 bases lining up with TRBD1. CDR1 and CDR2 from the germline V gene are LGHNA and YNFKEQ. This CDR3 is built from 16 residues. J gave up 0 bases and V 0 bases, and 3 bases lay outside the gene matches. The CDR3 reads CASSQDLQGVNTEAFF. The CDR3 DNA is TGTGCCAGCAGCCAAGACTTACAGGGGGTGAACACTGAAGCTTTCTTT.

This chain's CDR3 is CASSYELGLPVETQYF. Here the CDR3 DNA reads TGTGCCAGCAGTTACGAACTAGGGCTCCCGGTCGAGACCCAGTACTTC. The chain uses TRBV6-2 or TRBV6-3 and TRBJ2-5; D may be TRBD2 (5 bases). This CDR3 region has 16 residues. CDR1 and CDR2 (germline): MNHEY, SVGEGT. Deletions cut 2 bases from V and 5 bases from J, with 18 bases between.

The chain carries TRBV7-2 and TRBJ2-4; 12 bases fit TRBD2. V lost 5 bases, J lost 4 bases, and 12 bases stayed unmatched. This CDR3 has 18 residues. In germline, CDR1 is SGHTA, CDR2 FQGNSA. The CDR3 region has the DNA TGTGCCAGCAGCCCCCGGCGGTCTAGCGGGGGGGGAAAAAACATTCAGTACTTC. As protein: CASSPRRSSGGGKNIQYF.

The chain uses TRBV10-3 and TRBJ1-6, with D maybe TRBD1 (6 bases). This CDR3 contains 15 residues. V lost 2 bases, J lost 9 bases, and 14 bases lay in between. From germline, CDR1 is ENHRY and CDR2 SYGVKD. The CDR3 is CAISEIWTVSSPLHF. The CDR3 coding sequence is TGTGCCATCAGTGAGATTTGGACAGTCTCTTCACCCCTCCACTTT.

J is TRBJ2-1 and V is TRBV5-4; TRBD2 might be the D (5 bases). Trimming took 2 bases from V and 10 from J, leaving 13 bases between them. Germline CDR1 is SGHNT and CDR2 is YYREEE (reference sequence). The CDR3 runs 13 residues. CDR3 residues: CASSFSGFQEQFF. The CDR3 nucleotides read TGTGCCAGCAGCTTCTCGGGATTTCAGGAGCAGTTCTTC.

The chain links TRBV5-4 to TRBJ1-2; the D gene is possibly TRBD1 (6 bases). This CDR3 region has 17 residues. Trimming took 3 bases from V and 3 from J, leaving 21 bases between them. Germline-derived CDR1 and CDR2 are SGHNT and YYREEE (reference sequence). This CDR3 is CASSWEGQRGMDYGYTF. The DNA of the CDR3 is TGTGCCAGCAGCTGGGAGGGACAACGGGGAATGGACTATGGCTACACCTTC.

V usage is TRBV2 and J usage is TRBJ2-2; D is possibly TRBD2 (6 bases). The V end lost 0 bases, the J end lost 1 base, and 15 bases lay between the germline ends. This CDR3 contains 18 residues. Germline-derived CDR1 and CDR2 are SNHLY and FYNNEI. CDR3 DNA sequence: TGTGCCAGCAGTGAAGCAGGGTGGAGGGGCGGGAACACCGGGGAGCTGTTTTTT. Amino acids: CASSEAGWRGGNTGELFF.

The rearrangement joins TRBV5-1 to TRBJ1-6; a weak D match, TRBD1 (5 bases). Germline assignment: CDR1 SGHRS and CDR2 YFSETQ. The CDR3 has 16 residues. V was shortened by 0 bases and J by 6 bases, with 13 bases between the two germline ends. The CDR3 loop reads CASSLGPGGSNSPLHF. The CDR3 coding sequence is TGCGCCAGCAGCTTGGGACCGGGGGGGTCTAATTCACCCCTCCACTTT.

V gene TRBV19 combines with J gene TRBJ1-4; the D gene is possibly TRBD1 (5 bases). The CDR3 totals 17 residues. V was trimmed by 3 bases and J by 0 bases, leaving 14 bases between them. Germline V lookup: CDR1 LNHDA, CDR2 SQIVND (reference sequence). CDR3 in DNA: TGTGCCAGTAGTATCGGGCGGGGCGTTGCAACTAATGAAAAACTGTTTTTT. Its protein is CASSIGRGVATNEKLFF.